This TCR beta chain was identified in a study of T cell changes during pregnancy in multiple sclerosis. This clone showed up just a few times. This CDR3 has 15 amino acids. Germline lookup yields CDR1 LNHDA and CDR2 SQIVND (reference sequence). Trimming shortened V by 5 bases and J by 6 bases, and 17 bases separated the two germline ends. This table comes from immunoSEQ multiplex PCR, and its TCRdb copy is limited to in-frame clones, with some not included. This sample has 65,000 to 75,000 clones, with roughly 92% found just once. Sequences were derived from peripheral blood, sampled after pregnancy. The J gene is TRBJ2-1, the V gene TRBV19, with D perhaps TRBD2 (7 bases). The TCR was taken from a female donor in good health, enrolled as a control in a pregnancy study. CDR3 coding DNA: TGTGCCAGTAGTTCGGGACGGGGGGCCCCCAATGAGCAGTTCTTC. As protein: CASSSGRGAPNEQFF. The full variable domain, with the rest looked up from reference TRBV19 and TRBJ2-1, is DGGITQSPKYLFRKEGQNVTLSCEQNLNHDAMYWYRQDPGQGLRLIYYSQIVNDFQKGDIAEGYSVSREKKESFPLTVTSAQKNPTAFYLCASSSGRGAPNEQFFGPGTRLTVL.